Listed below are T cell receptor beta chains from one sample, sequenced in a study of CXCR3-negative and CXCR3-positive naive CD8 T cells. TCRdb re-called the 5' RACE reads, yielding one record per CDR3 amino acid sequence without DNA. The repertoire shows 49,000 or so distinct CDR3 sequences; the top ten hold 0.56%. Sequences were obtained from naive CXCR3+ CD8+ T cells from blood. All receptors come from a human donor in good health. Some clones in this sample may be carry-over from other donors' samples. Each CDR3 is given with its conserved first and last residue.

V,length,J,CDR3
TRBV29-1,13,TRBJ1-1,CSVRMTGNTEAFF
TRBV15,15,TRBJ1-5,CATSKTGGQNQPQHF
TRBV14,13,TRBJ2-7,CASSQLSVYEQYF
TRBV29-1,17,TRBJ2-3,CSVERPGGAYSTDTQYF
TRBV10-3,18,TRBJ2-1,CAISNGLAGESSYNEQFF
TRBV11-2,15,TRBJ1-1,CASSLVEGLNTEAFF
TRBV4-3,15,TRBJ2-7,CASSQDRDRSYEQYF
TRBV5-1,15,TRBJ2-7,CASSDPRDRGLEQYF
TRBV7-9,13,TRBJ1-5,CASSFSVDGPQHF
TRBV6-6,15,TRBJ2-3,CASSYMDRALDTQYF
TRBV7-2,16,TRBJ2-3,CASSLVGGAWTDTQYF
TRBV19,15,TRBJ2-3,CASSIVGGYTDTQYF
TRBV6-2/TRBV6-3,13,TRBJ1-1,CASTGTGRERAFF
TRBV7-9,15,TRBJ2-3,CASSDRGNFSDTQYF
TRBV11-3,14,TRBJ2-5,CASSVPGGPETQYF
TRBV29-1,12,TRBJ2-5,CSVEGQQETQYF
TRBV29-1,14,TRBJ1-1,CSVSAVRANTEAFF
TRBV5-1,15,TRBJ2-3,CASSLRDREVDTQYF
TRBV12-3/TRBV12-4,11,TRBJ2-5,CASGGSETQYF
TRBV7-8,12,TRBJ1-2,CALWETSYGYTF
TRBV6-1,16,TRBJ2-6,CASGGLAGSGANVLTF
TRBV28,14,TRBJ1-1,CASTVSSEITEAFF
TRBV13,14,TRBJ2-2,CASYSDLDTGELFF
TRBV7-2,15,TRBJ2-7,CASSPIGTGSYEQYF
TRBV7-8,15,TRBJ2-1,CASSVSSGGRVEQFF
TRBV6-2/TRBV6-3,15,TRBJ1-6,CASNPGTGLSSPLHF
TRBV29-1,11,TRBJ1-1,CTVQEDTEAFF
TRBV20-1,13,TRBJ1-1,CSAQGVLNTEAFF
TRBV7-9,13,TRBJ2-1,CASSSPSYNEQFF
TRBV28,16,TRBJ1-1,CASSLNGLAQNTEALF
TRBV7-2,12,TRBJ1-5,CASSLAQQPQHF
TRBV5-1,12,TRBJ2-7,CASSLNPYEQYF
TRBV12-3/TRBV12-4,11,TRBJ1-1,CASSLGEWAFF
TRBV7-2,15,TRBJ1-6,CASSFPGGVGSPLHF
TRBV6-6,14,TRBJ1-5,CASGRAVTNQPQHF
TRBV4-3,14,TRBJ2-7,CASSQDSGSYEQYF
TRBV6-5,15,TRBJ2-5,CASSRDRGMVETQYF